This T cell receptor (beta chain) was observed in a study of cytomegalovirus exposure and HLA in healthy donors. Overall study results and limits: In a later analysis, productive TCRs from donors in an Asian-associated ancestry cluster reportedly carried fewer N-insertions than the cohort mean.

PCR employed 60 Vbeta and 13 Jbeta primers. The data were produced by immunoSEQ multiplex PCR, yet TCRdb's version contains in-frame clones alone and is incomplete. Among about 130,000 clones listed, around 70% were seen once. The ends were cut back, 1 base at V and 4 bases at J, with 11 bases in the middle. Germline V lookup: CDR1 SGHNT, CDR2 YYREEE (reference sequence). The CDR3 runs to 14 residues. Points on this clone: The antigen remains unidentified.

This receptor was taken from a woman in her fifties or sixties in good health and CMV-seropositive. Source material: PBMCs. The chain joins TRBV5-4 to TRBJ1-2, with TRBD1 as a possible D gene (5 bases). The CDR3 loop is CASSLRGITYGYTF. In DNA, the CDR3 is TGTGCCAGCAGCTTGCGGGGGATAACCTATGGCTACACCTTC.